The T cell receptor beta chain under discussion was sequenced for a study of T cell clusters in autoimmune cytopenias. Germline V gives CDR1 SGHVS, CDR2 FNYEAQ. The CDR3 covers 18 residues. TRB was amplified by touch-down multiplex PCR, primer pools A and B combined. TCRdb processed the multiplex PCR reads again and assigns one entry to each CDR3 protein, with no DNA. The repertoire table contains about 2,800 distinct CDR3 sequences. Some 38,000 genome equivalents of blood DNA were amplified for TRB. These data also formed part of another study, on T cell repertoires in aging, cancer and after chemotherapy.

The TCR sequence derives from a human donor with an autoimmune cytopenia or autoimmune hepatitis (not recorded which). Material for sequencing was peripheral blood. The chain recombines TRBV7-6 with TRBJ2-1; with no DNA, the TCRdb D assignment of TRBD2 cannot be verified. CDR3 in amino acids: CASSLPLAGASSYNEQFF.